This TCR beta chain was captured in a study of chemoradiotherapy in HPV16-positive cancers. Study findings and constraints: Non-HPV-specific T cells did not expand in tumors during treatment, whereas candidate HPV-specific clones and E7-related motifs did. In HPV16-positive patients, HPV-responsive T-cell expansion tracked better recurrence-free survival.

Samples were taken several times over chemoradiotherapy. Profiling relied on immunoSEQ multiplex PCR, and the TCRdb table lists in-frame clones only, not all of them. The top ten hold 4.5% to 5.5% of the sample, which has about 39,000 clones, 76% seen once. Germline values: CDR1 GTSNPN, CDR2 SVGIG (reference sequence). V was clipped by 3 bases and J by 1 base, with 8 bases between them. The CDR3 has 13 amino acids. To note about this clone: Its antigen remains unidentified.

The rearrangement joins TRBV30 to TRBJ2-3; D is undetermined. The sample in question was blood, obtained from a patient who underwent chemoradiotherapy. The TCR originated in a human donor with HPV-associated anogenital cancer. The CDR3 is CAWSRLGTDTQYF. For the CDR3, the DNA is TGTGCCTGGAGCCGTCTGGGCACAGATACGCAGTATTTT.